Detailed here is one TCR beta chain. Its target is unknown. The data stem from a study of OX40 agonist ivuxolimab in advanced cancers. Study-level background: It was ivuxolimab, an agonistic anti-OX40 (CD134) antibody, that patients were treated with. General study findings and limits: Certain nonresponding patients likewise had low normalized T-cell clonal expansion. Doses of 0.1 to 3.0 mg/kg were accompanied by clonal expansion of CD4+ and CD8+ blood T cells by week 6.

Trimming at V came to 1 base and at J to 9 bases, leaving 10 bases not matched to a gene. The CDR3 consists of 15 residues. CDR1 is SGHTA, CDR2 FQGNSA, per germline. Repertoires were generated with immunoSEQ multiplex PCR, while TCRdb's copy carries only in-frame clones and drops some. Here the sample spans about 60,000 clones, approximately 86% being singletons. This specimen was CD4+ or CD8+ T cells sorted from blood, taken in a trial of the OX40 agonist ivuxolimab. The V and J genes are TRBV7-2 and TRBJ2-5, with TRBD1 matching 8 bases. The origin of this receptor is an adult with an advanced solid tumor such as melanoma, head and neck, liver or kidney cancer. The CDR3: CASSLDTGGRNAQYF. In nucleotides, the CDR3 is TGTGCCAGCAGCTTAGACACAGGGGGGCGAAATGCCCAGTACTTC.